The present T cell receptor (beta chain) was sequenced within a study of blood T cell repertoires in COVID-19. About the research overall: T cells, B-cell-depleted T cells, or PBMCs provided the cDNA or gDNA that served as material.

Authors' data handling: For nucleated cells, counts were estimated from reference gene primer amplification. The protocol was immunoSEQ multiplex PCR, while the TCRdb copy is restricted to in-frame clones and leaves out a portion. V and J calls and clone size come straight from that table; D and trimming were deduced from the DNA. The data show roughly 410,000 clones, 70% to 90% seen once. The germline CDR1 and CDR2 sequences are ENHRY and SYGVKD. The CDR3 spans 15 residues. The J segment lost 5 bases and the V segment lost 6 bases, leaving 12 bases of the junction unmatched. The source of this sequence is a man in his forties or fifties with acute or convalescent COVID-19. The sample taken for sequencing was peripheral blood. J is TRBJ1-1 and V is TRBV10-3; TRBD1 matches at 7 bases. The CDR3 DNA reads TGTGCCATCAGGGGGACAGCTTGGGCGGGAACTGAAGCTTTCTTT. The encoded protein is CAIRGTAWAGTEAFF.